The rows below give T cell receptor beta chains drawn from one sample of a study of blood T cells in healthy people across ages. From the 5' RACE reads, TCRdb called clonotypes with MiXCR, one entry per CDR3 protein. The table includes hundreds of thousands of distinct CDR3 sequences, around 24% detected once. These data also formed part of another study, on T cells of mothers and their children.

The source material was blood. Every receptor here comes from a boy younger than 18 in good health. Each CDR3 is given with its conserved first and last residue. A D gene is named only where the DNA matches it firmly. Size is omitted from some rows. Given values are once, few, many or a class for expanded clones.

TRBJ2-1 TRBV5-1 TRBD1 few CASSVRQGAGNEQFF TGCGCCAGCAGCGTAAGACAGGGGGCTGGGAATGAGCAGTTCTTC
TRBJ2-3 TRBV7-9 - - CAATGENTDTQYF TGTGCCGCAACGGGGGAGAACACAGATACGCAGTATTTT
TRBJ2-3 TRBV3-1 - few CASSQGDGETDTQYF TGTGCCAGCAGCCAAGGGGACGGCGAGACAGATACGCAGTATTTT
TRBJ1-1 TRBV4-2 TRBD1 few CASSQDGTGYTEAFF TGTGCCAGCAGCCAGGACGGGACAGGGTACACTGAAGCTTTCTTT
TRBJ1-4 TRBV4-3 - - CASSHRTGDVEKLFF TGCGCCAGCAGCCACCGAACAGGAGACGTTGAAAAACTGTTTTTT
TRBJ2-3 TRBV6-5 TRBD2 few CASSYSRGDTDTQYF TGTGCCAGCAGTTACAGCCGGGGGGACACAGATACGCAGTATTTT
TRBJ2-5 TRBV2 TRBD1 few CASRRTGVLETQYF TGTGCCAGCAGACGGACAGGGGTTTTAGAGACCCAGTACTTC
TRBJ2-1 TRBV29-1 TRBD2 - CSVVAGLDEQFF TGCAGCGTAGTAGCGGGGCTGGATGAGCAGTTCTTC
TRBJ2-7 TRBV3-1 TRBD2 few CASSQEPAGGLYEQYF TGTGCCAGCAGCCAAGAACCAGCGGGGGGCCTTTACGAGCAGTACTTC
TRBJ1-1 TRBV5-1 - few CASSAQGINTEAFF TGCGCCAGCAGTGCACAGGGAATAAACACTGAAGCTTTCTTT
TRBJ2-5 TRBV4-2 - - CASSQDGDLRTQYF TGTGCCAGCAGCCAAGATGGGGATCTCAGGACCCAGTACTTC
TRBJ1-2 TRBV7-2 - - CASSLVRAGGGYTF TGTGCCAGCAGCTTAGTTAGGGCAGGAGGTGGCTACACCTTC
TRBJ1-5 TRBV28 TRBD1 - CASALASGGVEQPQHF TGTGCCAGCGCCTTGGCGTCAGGGGGCGTGGAGCAGCCCCAGCATTTT
TRBJ2-1 TRBV6-2/TRBV6-3 - few CASSASPQAEQFF TGTGCCAGCAGCGCCTCTCCCCAAGCTGAGCAGTTCTTC